The TCR beta chain described here comes from a study of blood T cells in healthy people across ages. General study findings and limits: Compared with aged donors, long-lived donors showed fewer expanded clones, suggesting selection.

This CDR3 comprises 12 residues. The ends were cut back, 5 bases at V and 7 bases at J, with 9 bases in the middle. Germline CDR1 SGHVS, CDR2 FQNEAQ. Ranging in age from about 6 to 95, the donors were healthy Caucasian individuals from Russia. Roughly 9.8 milliliters of peripheral blood were drawn from each donor. It was with a sample-barcoded 5' primer and a J-beta primer mix that a second PCR of about 6 to 12 cycles was run. TCRdb independently ran MiXCR on the 5' RACE reads; one entry per CDR3 protein. Among approximately 830,000 distinct CDR3 sequences listed, around 62% were seen once. Turning to this clonotype: Its antigen is as yet unknown.

This TCR came from a man aged 25-45 years in good health. Sequenced sample: blood. The rearrangement links TRBV7-8 to TRBJ2-1; D ambiguous. This chain's CDR3 is CASSLQENEQFF. In nucleotides, the CDR3 is TGTGCCAGCAGCCTCCAGGAGAATGAGCAGTTCTTC.